This T cell receptor beta chain derives from a study of T cell responses to AZD1222 COVID-19 vaccine. The protocol was immunoSEQ multiplex PCR, while the TCRdb copy is restricted to in-frame clones and leaves out a portion. The table records 100,000 to 150,000 clones, about nine tenths of them present only once. The germline V gene encodes CDR1 SGHTA and CDR2 FQGNSA. Trimming cost V 2 bases and J 8 bases, with 16 bases left between them. The CDR3 runs 15 residues. This clonotype was obtained from an adult in good health. This material consisted of peripheral blood, taken on day 0 of AZD1222 vaccination. This chain connects TRBV7-2 to TRBJ2-1; tentative D call: TRBD2 (5 bases). The CDR3 DNA reads TGTGCCAGCAGCTTATATGGACTCTCTGGGTATGAGCAGTTCTTC. It translates to CASSLYGLSGYEQFF. Drawing the rest from reference TRBV7-2 and TRBJ2-1, the complete variable domain is GAGVSQSPSNKVTEKGKDVELRCDPISGHTALYWYRQSLGQGLEFLIYFQGNSAPDKSGLPSDRFSAERTGGSVSTLTIQRTQQEDSAVYLCASSLYGLSGYEQFFGPGTRLTVL.